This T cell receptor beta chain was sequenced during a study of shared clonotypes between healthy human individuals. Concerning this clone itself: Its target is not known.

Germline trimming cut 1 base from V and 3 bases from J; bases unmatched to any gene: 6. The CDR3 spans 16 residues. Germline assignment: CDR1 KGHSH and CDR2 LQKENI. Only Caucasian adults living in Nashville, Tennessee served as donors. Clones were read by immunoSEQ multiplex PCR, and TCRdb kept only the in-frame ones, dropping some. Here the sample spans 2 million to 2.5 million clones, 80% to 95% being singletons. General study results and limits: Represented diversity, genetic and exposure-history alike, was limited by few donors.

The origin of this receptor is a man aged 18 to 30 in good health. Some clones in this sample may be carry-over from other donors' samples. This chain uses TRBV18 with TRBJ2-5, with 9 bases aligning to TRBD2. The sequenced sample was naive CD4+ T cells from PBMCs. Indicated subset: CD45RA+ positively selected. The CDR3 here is CASSPLARLAEETQYF. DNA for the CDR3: TGTGCCAGCTCACCACTAGCAAGACTAGCGGAAGAGACCCAGTACTTC.